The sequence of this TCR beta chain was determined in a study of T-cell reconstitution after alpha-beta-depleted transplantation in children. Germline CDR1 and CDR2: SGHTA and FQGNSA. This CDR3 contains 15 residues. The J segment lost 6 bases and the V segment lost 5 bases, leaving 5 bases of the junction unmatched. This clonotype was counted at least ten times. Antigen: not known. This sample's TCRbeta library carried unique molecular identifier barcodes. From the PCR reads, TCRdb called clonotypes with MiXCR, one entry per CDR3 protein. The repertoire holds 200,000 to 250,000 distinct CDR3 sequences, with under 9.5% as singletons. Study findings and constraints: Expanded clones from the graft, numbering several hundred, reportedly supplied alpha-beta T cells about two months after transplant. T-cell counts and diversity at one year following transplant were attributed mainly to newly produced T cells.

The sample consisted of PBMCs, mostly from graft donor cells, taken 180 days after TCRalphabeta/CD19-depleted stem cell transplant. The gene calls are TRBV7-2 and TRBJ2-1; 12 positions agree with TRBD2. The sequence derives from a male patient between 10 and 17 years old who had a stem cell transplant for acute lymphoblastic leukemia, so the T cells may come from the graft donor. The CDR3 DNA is TGTGCCAGCAGCCGCACTAGCGGGAGGCCCAATGAGCAGTTCTTC. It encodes CASSRTSGRPNEQFF.